This is a list of T cell receptor beta chains from one sample in a study of blood T cell repertoires in COVID-19. Repertoires were generated with immunoSEQ multiplex PCR, while TCRdb's copy carries only in-frame clones and drops some. The sample holds approximately 170,000 clones; about 85% are singletons and the top ten take around 6.9%. The sequencing input was peripheral blood. The source of these receptors is a man older than 75 with COVID-19, enrolled during active disease. CDR3s include the opening cysteine and the closing phenylalanine or tryptophan. Only part of the rows carry a size: once, few, many, or a class if the clone is expanded.

j_call v_call clone_size cdr3_aa
TRBJ1-6 TRBV7-9 NA CASSFGQYNSPLHF
TRBJ2-5 TRBV18 NA CASSPGQGKQETQYF
TRBJ1-1 TRBV18 NA CASSRQGWGTEAFF
TRBJ2-2 TRBV13 once CASSFRVPGELFF
TRBJ1-1 TRBV3-1/TRBV3-2 NA CASSRQGPTEAFF
TRBJ1-2 TRBV28 once CASSPRDRSPFSYGYTF
TRBJ1-1 TRBV9 NA CASSTGQGPGEAFF
TRBJ1-1 TRBV5-1 NA CASSLGQQNTEAFF
TRBJ1-1 TRBV7-2 NA CASSPRQGLTEAFF
TRBJ2-2 TRBV19 NA CASRDRGPGELFF
TRBJ1-1 TRBV7-3 NA CASSYSGKTEAFF
TRBJ2-5 TRBV18 NA CASSPPYEAFQETQYF
TRBJ2-2 TRBV2 NA CASIGTRAGELFF
TRBJ1-1 TRBV5-1 NA CASSPGQGFTEAFF
TRBJ2-5 TRBV10-3 NA CAISAGGRETQYF